The 3 T cell receptor beta chains below all came from one sample that was sequenced in a study of cytomegalovirus exposure and HLA in healthy donors. PCR primers comprised 60 Vbeta and 13 Jbeta primers. Sequencing used immunoSEQ multiplex PCR; TCRdb keeps in-frame clones, though not all of them. The sample holds some 45,000 clones; roughly half are singletons and the top ten take around 10%. Sample: PBMCs. All receptors come from a human donor in good health.

This clone was picked up a small number of times. The chain joins TRBV5-4 to TRBJ1-5; D might be TRBD1 (6 bases). There are 13 residues in the CDR3. Per germline, CDR1 SGHNT and CDR2 YYREEE (reference sequence). V was trimmed by 0 bases and J by 5 bases, leaving 6 bases between them. In nucleotides, the CDR3 is TGTGCCAGCAGCTTGGACAGGGATCAGCCCCAGCATTTT. Translating it yields CASSLDRDQPQHF.

The chain is built from TRBV4-2 and TRBJ1-1; 7 bases fit TRBD1. J gave up 1 base and V 1 base, and 3 bases lay outside the gene matches. Germline V lookup: CDR1 LGHNA, CDR2 YNFKEQ. This CDR3 has 15 amino acids. CDR3 in DNA: TGTGCCAGCAGCCAAGCCTACAGGGGGAACACTGAAGCTTTCTTT. Its translation: CASSQAYRGNTEAFF.

The chain combines TRBV18 with TRBJ2-1; TRBD2 aligns across 8 bases. The CDR3 is made up of 18 amino acids. V shed 3 bases, J shed 8 bases, and the junction held 18 bases outside the gene matches. The germline CDR1 and CDR2 sequences are KGHSH and LQKENI. The CDR3 DNA is TGTGCCAGCTCACCGTTAGCGGGGACTCCCCCGAATCTGGATGAGCAGTTCTTC. Translated: CASSPLAGTPPNLDEQFF.